The 17 T cell receptor gamma chains presented below share a single source sample, sequenced in a study of γδ T cells in repeated Plasmodium falciparum infection. TCRdb reanalysed the multiplex PCR reads via CATT. The data hold about 30,000 gamma-chain clones, with over 1.1% observed a single time. Bulk repertoires came from Vgamma9/Vdelta2+ or Vdelta2-negative gammadelta T cells flow-sorted from PBMC. The sequenced sample was gamma-delta T cells from blood. The receptor set was obtained from a pool of human donors (malaria-infected and uninfected, not separated).

There are many counts of this clone. Different DNA sequences within this sample yield the same CDR3. The chain combines TRGV3 with TRGJ1 or TRGJ2. Germline trimming cut 0 bases from V and 4 bases from J; bases unmatched to any gene: 6. The CDR3 covers 14 residues. CDR1 is VTNTFY and CDR2 is YDVSTARD in the germline V gene (reference sequence). The CDR3 DNA reads as TGTGCCACCTGGGACAGGCGGTTGTATTATAAGAAACTCTTT. It translates to CATWDRRLYYKKLF.

The chain uses TRGV9 and TRGJ1 or TRGJ2. TCRdb records no J gene; here it was assigned by comparing the DNA to germline. Per germline, CDR1 GITISATS and CDR2 ISYDGTV (reference sequence). V lost 6 bases and J lost 7; bases outside the gene matches: 9. The CDR3 sequence is 12 residues long. CDR3 sequence (DNA): TGTGCCTTGTGGAGGTGTCGCTATAAGAAACTCTTT. Its protein product is CALWRCRYKKLF.

The sample holds many counts of this clone. TCRdb has a much larger clone's protein, which differs at residue 7 from the translation of this DNA, likely because of a read error; what is shown is the protein translated from the DNA. V is TRGV5 and J is TRGJ1 or TRGJ2. TCRdb records no J gene; here it was assigned by comparing the DNA to germline. CDR3 length: 14 amino acids. The V gene's germline CDR1 is VINAFY and CDR2 YDVSNSKD. J was trimmed by 0 bases and V by 2 bases; bases with no gene match: 4. The CDR3 DNA follows: TGTGCCACCTGGGACAATACGAATTATTATAAGAAACTCTTT. Amino acid sequence: CATWDNTNYYKKLF.

This clone occurred many times. It is likely a read error: a sequence one base away is far more abundant. The sample carries other DNA sequences with the same CDR3. This rearrangement joins TRGV9 to TRGJP2. TCRdb gives no J gene; it was assigned here by matching the DNA to germline. CDR3 size: 11 residues. The ends lost 9 bases at V and 8 bases at J; junction bases unmatched: 6. The V gene's germline CDR1 is GITISATS and CDR2 ISYDGTV (reference sequence). The CDR3 spells CALGGDWIKTF. The CDR3 region has the DNA TGTGCCTTGGGGGGCGATTGGATCAAGACGTTT.

This clone was seen at least ten times. The V and J genes are TRGV4 and TRGJ1 or TRGJ2. After removal of 3 bases from V and 5 bases from J, the junction contained 4 bases not matched to a gene. This CDR3 spans 12 amino acids. The germline V gene encodes CDR1 EGSTGY and CDR2 YDSYTSSV. CDR3 sequence: CATWDLHYKKLF. CDR3 coding DNA: TGTGCCACCTGGGATCTGCATTATAAGAAACTCTTT.

This clone came up many times. TCRdb attributes to this sequence the protein of a much larger clone, which differs from the DNA translation at residue 4; a read error is likely, and the protein displayed is translated from the DNA. The chain has TRGV9 and TRGJ1 or TRGJ2. Since TCRdb gives no J gene, matching the DNA to germline was used here to assign it. Germline V lookup: CDR1 GITISATS, CDR2 ISYDGTV (reference sequence). This CDR3 comprises 14 residues. The CDR3 protein is CALREVPNYYKKLF. The CDR3 DNA reads as TGTGCCTTGCGGGAGGTGCCGAATTATTATAAGAAACTCTTT.

This clone was counted at least ten times. This probably arose from a read error, given a far larger clone one base away. The same CDR3 can be traced to other DNA sequences in this sample. The CDR3 nucleotides read TGTGCCTTGTGGGAGGTGGACGAGAAGCTCTTT. Amino acids: CALWEVDEKLF. The J segment was not called; the V segment is TRGV9. Germline V gene sequence: CDR1 GITISATS, CDR2 ISYDGTV (reference sequence). CDR3 length: 11 amino acids.

This clone has just a few counts. The TCRdb protein comes from a much larger clone and disagrees with this DNA's translation at residue 15, likely due to a read error; the protein given here is derived from the DNA. V gene assignment gives TRGV9, but the J gene was left uncalled. The CDR3 totals 17 residues. Germline V CDR1 and CDR2: GITISATS, ISYDGTV (reference sequence). The CDR3 sequence is CALWERGDMLGKKIQVF. CDR3 DNA sequence: TGTGCCTTGTGGGAAAGGGGGGATATGTTGGGCAAAAAAATCCAGGTATTT.

Worth noting for this clone: The TCRdb protein, from a much larger clone, departs from this DNA's translation at residue 4, likely by read error; the protein shown derives from the DNA. This chain links TRGV9 with TRGJP. TCRdb supplies no J gene; here it was assigned by aligning the nucleotide sequence to germline. Germline V gene sequence: CDR1 GITISATS, CDR2 ISYDGTV (reference sequence). The CDR3 is 17 residues long. The DNA of the CDR3 is TGTGCCTTGCGGGACCAGGTGCCAGAGTTGGGCAAAAAAATCAAGGTATTT. Encoded protein: CALRDQVPELGKKIKVF.

This clone was detected only a few times. The protein given by TCRdb reflects a much larger clone and differs at residue 10 from this DNA's translation, likely from a read error; the protein shown is the DNA's translation. J is TRGJP and V is TRGV9. TCRdb offers no J gene call, so here the DNA was matched to germline to obtain one. Per germline, CDR1 GITISATS and CDR2 ISYDGTV (reference sequence). V lost 1 base to trimming and J lost 7 bases; unmatched junction nucleotides: 13. The CDR3 totals 19 residues. The DNA for the CDR3 is TGTGCCTTGTGGGAGGTTGACCCCCCTGAGGAGTTGGGCAAAAAAATCAAGGTATTT. It specifies CALWEVDPPEELGKKIKVF.

In this sample, this clone turned up a few times. The TCRdb protein, from a much larger clone, departs from this DNA's translation at residue 12, likely by read error; the protein shown derives from the DNA. The gene calls are TRGV9 and TRGJP. The J gene, absent from TCRdb, was called here by matching the DNA to germline. Germline V gene lookup returns CDR1 GITISATS and CDR2 ISYDGTV (reference sequence). This CDR3 has 17 amino acids. The CDR3 DNA sequence: TGTGCCTTGTGGGATAACCTAAACGGGTTGGGCGAAAAAATCAAGGTATTT. Its translation: CALWDNLNGLGEKIKVF.

As to this clone: This DNA's translation and the protein TCRdb lists, from a much larger clone, do not match at residue 6, likely due to a read error; the protein shown is translated from the DNA. The CDR3 reads CATWEPAYYKKLF. In nucleotides, the CDR3 is TGTGCCACCTGGGAGCCGGCATATTATAAGAAACTCTTT. This chain joins TRGV2 and TRGJ1 or TRGJ2. No J gene is reported in TCRdb; it was inferred here by comparing the DNA with germline. J was trimmed by 4 bases and V by 4 bases; bases with no gene match: 7. Germline V gene lookup returns CDR1 EGSNGY and CDR2 YDSYNSKV. This CDR3 comprises 13 residues.

This clone was detected a few times. This likely reflects a read error, since a far larger clone is one base away. The sample carries other DNA sequences with the same CDR3. The V gene was identified as TRGV9, while no J gene was called. Germline assignment: CDR1 GITISATS and CDR2 ISYDGTV (reference sequence). The CDR3 is 18 residues long. CDR3 bases: TGTGCCTTGTGGGAGGTACCCTCGCAAGAGTTGGGCAAAAAAATCAAAGTATTT. Translating it yields CALWEVPSQELGKKIKVF.

About this clone: For this DNA, TCRdb reports the protein of a much larger clone, which diverges at residue 11, most likely from a read error; the protein presented here is translated directly from the DNA. The V gene is TRGV9, the J gene TRGJP. TCRdb is silent on the J gene; assignment here came from matching the DNA to germline. In germline, CDR1 is GITISATS, CDR2 ISYDGTV (reference sequence). The CDR3 has 18 residues. The trim removed 0 bases at V and 12 bases at J, leaving 14 bases unmatched. CDR3 region: CALWEVQSTSSGKKIKVF. DNA of the CDR3: TGTGCCTTGTGGGAGGTGCAGTCTACGAGTTCGGGCAAAAAAATCAAGGTATTT.

This clone was observed at least ten times. The rearrangement links TRGV9 to TRGJP. Germline V gene sequence: CDR1 GITISATS, CDR2 ISYDGTV (reference sequence). V trimming: 0 bases; J trimming: 7 bases; junction bases outside the gene matches: 6. There are 17 residues in the CDR3. CDR3 sequence: CALWEVTIELGKKIKVF. CDR3 nucleotide sequence: TGTGCCTTGTGGGAGGTGACTATCGAGTTGGGCAAAAAAATCAAGGTATTT.

This clone was observed at least ten times. A far larger clone is off by one base, so a read error is likely. The sample contains more than one DNA sequence encoding this CDR3. This rearrangement joins TRGV9 to TRGJ1 or TRGJ2. The J gene was missing in TCRdb and was found by matching the end of the DNA to germline. The CDR3 extends over 19 amino acids. The germline V gene has CDR1 GITISATS and CDR2 ISYDGTV (reference sequence). The CDR3 spells CALWEVHAYYLQNYYKKLF. The CDR3 nucleotides are TGTGCCCTGTGGGAGGTGCACGCCTACTACTTGCAGAATTATTATAAGAAACTCTTT.

This clone was observed many times. For this DNA, TCRdb reports the protein of a much larger clone, which diverges at residue 5, most likely from a read error; the protein presented here is translated directly from the DNA. This chain connects TRGV3 to TRGJ1 or TRGJ2. No J segment appears in TCRdb, so it was assigned here by matching the sequence to germline. The CDR3 consists of 12 residues. Germline CDR1 and CDR2: VTNTFY and YDVSTARD (reference sequence). CDR3 region: CATWGRDYKKLF. In nucleotides, the CDR3 is TGTGCCACCTGGGGCAGGGATTATAAGAAACTCTTT.